The clone carrying this T cell receptor beta chain counts as medium-sized. Trimming took 1 base from V and 5 from J, leaving 15 bases between them. CDR1 is MGHDK, CDR2 SYGVNS, per germline. This CDR3 has 15 residues. The sample comes from a study of early T cells in non-severe SARS-CoV-2 infection. The overall study: The authors sequenced bulk RNA from unsorted whole blood, leaving chains unpaired.

A single record per CDR3 protein comes from TCRdb applying MiXCR to the 5' RACE reads. The table has fewer than 40,000 distinct CDR3 sequences, 5.9% seen once; the top ten hold around 4.8%. The source is an adult who was a healthcare worker with PCR-confirmed SARS-CoV-2 infection or an uninfected control (not recorded which). Material: whole blood. The chain recombines TRBV25-1 with TRBJ2-7, with a tentative D call TRBD1 (5 bases). CDR3 amino acids: CASSEWGAITHEQYF. In DNA form, the CDR3 reads TGTGCCAGCAGTGAATGGGGCGCCATAACCCACGAGCAGTACTTC.